These 27 T cell receptor beta chains came from one sample sequenced in a study of shared clonotypes between healthy human individuals (dated by TCRdb to about 2020). Preparation of the library involved the immunoSEQ multiplex PCR assay. This immuneACCESS table, as held by TCRdb, lists in-frame sequences with V and J called but not all clones. Of the missing ones, under half trace to an unresolved V gene in checked studies; the others have no known cause. The sample table records roughly 640,000 clones; almost 97% of these occur just once. Around 0.058% of the sample comes from the top ten. The specimen sequenced was naive CD4+ T cells sorted from blood. The sample's cell subset or site label is to be understood as: CD45RA+ positively selected. Receptors were obtained from a woman aged 25 to 45 in good health.

The chain joins TRBV27 to TRBJ1-5; D unresolved. This CDR3 contains 16 residues. Trimming removed 2 bases at V and 4 bases at J, with 15 bases between. Per the germline V gene, CDR1 is MNHEY and CDR2 is SMNVEV (reference sequence). This CDR3 is CASSLKAPARNQPQHF. The CDR3 bases are TGTGCCAGCAGTTTAAAGGCTCCGGCCCGTAATCAGCCCCAGCATTTT.

The chain couples TRBV5-1 to TRBJ2-7; 7 positions match TRBD2. Germline values: CDR1 SGHRS, CDR2 YFSETQ. There are 15 residues in the CDR3. V lost 2 bases to trimming and J lost 4 bases; unmatched junction nucleotides: 9. CDR3 in DNA: TGCGCCAGCAGCTTTCGGTGGGAGGGCCGGTACGAGCAGTACTTC. Its protein product is CASSFRWEGRYEQYF.

V usage is TRBV14 and J usage is TRBJ2-5, with 8 positions matching TRBD1. This CDR3 contains 15 residues. Germline values: CDR1 SGHDN, CDR2 FVKESK. With V trimmed by 6 bases and J by 3 bases, 9 bases remained unmatched. CDR3 sequence (DNA): TGTGCCAGCAGATCGACAGGGGTTTCGGAAGAGACCCAGTACTTC. It is translated as CASRSTGVSEETQYF. The full variable domain, its missing parts supplied by reference TRBV14 and TRBJ2-5, is EAGVTQFPSHSVIEKGQTVTLRCDPISGHDNLYWYRRVMGKEIKFLLHFVKESKQDESGMPNNRFLAERTGGTYSTLKVQPAELEDSGVYFCASRSTGVSEETQYFGPGTRLLVL.

CDR3 DNA: TGTGCCAGCTCCACGCGTTTGAATACGCAGTATTTT. Translation: CASSTRLNTQYF. V and J are TRBV27 and TRBJ2-3; D uncertain. The germline gives CDR1 MNHEY, CDR2 SMNVEV (reference sequence). This CDR3 has 12 residues. V was shortened by 8 bases and J by 7 bases, with 13 bases between the two germline ends.

The chain has TRBV5-1 and TRBJ2-7; 7 bases are shared with TRBD1. Germline CDR1 SGHRS, CDR2 YFSETQ. CDR3 length: 15 amino acids. J gave up 1 base and V 1 base, and 5 bases lay outside the gene matches. This CDR3 is CASSLHSGGSYEQYF. The CDR3 nucleotides are TGCGCCAGCAGCTTGCATTCAGGGGGATCCTACGAGCAGTACTTC.

The chain joins TRBV7-3 to TRBJ2-3, with TRBD2 as a possible D gene (6 bases). Between the trimmed V and J ends, which lost 5 bases and 2 bases, there was a span of 11 bases. Germline-derived CDR1 and CDR2 are SGHTA and FQGTGA. This CDR3 spans 14 amino acids. CDR3 sequence reads: CASSRGTSTDTQYF. The CDR3 nucleotides are TGTGCCAGCAGCAGAGGGACTTCCACAGATACGCAGTATTTT.

CDR3 amino acids: CASSLEGGPNSYEQYF. The CDR3 DNA is TGTGCCAGCAGCCTAGAGGGGGGGCCCAACTCCTACGAGCAGTACTTC. V usage is TRBV4-2 and J usage is TRBJ2-7; TRBD2 might be the D (7 bases). Per the germline V gene, CDR1 is LGHNA and CDR2 is YNFKEQ. V shed 4 bases and J shed 0 bases, with 16 bases lying between them. The CDR3 has 16 residues.

V and J are TRBV19 and TRBJ2-2; D is unclear. V was clipped by 5 bases and J by 7 bases, with 14 bases between them. Germline V gives CDR1 LNHDA, CDR2 SQIVND (reference sequence). The CDR3 has 14 amino acids. Here the CDR3 reads CASSDQKGVGELFF. The CDR3 DNA reads TGTGCCAGTAGTGACCAGAAGGGTGTCGGGGAGCTGTTTTTT.

The V gene is TRBV7-3, the J gene TRBJ2-3, with TRBD2 matching over 7 bases. The CDR3 spans 16 residues. After removal of 2 bases from V and 4 bases from J, the junction contained 9 bases not matched to a gene. CDR1 SGHTA and CDR2 FQGTGA come from the germline V gene. The CDR3 here is CASSLGAGAGPDTQYF. DNA for the CDR3: TGTGCCAGCAGCTTAGGGGCGGGAGCGGGGCCAGATACGCAGTATTTT.

This rearrangement joins TRBV6-4 to TRBJ2-5; maybe TRBD1 (6 bases). The CDR3 is 14 amino acids. The ends were cut back, 3 bases at V and 2 bases at J, with 10 bases in the middle. Germline V gene lookup returns CDR1 MRHNA and CDR2 SNTAGT. In nucleotides, the CDR3 is TGTGCCAGCAGTGAACAGGGTGGGCAAGAGACCCAGTACTTC. Translation: CASSEQGGQETQYF.

This clone was detected only once. The genes are TRBV5-1 and TRBJ2-7; 9 bases align to TRBD1. CDR1 and CDR2 (germline): SGHRS, YFSETQ. The length of the CDR3 is 13 residues. After removal of 5 bases from V and 5 bases from J, the junction contained 5 bases not matched to a gene. CDR3 DNA: TGCGCCAGCAGTGGGGACAGGGCCCACGAGCAGTACTTC. This translates into CASSGDRAHEQYF.

The rearrangement joins TRBV6-1 to TRBJ2-1; weak D call: TRBD2 (7 bases). CDR3 length: 13 amino acids. The V gene's germline CDR1 is MNHNS and CDR2 SASEGT. The ends were cut back, 5 bases at V and 7 bases at J, with 12 bases in the middle. CDR3 sequence: CASSQGRVNEQFF. The CDR3 DNA follows: TGTGCCAGCAGTCAGGGGAGGGTGAATGAGCAGTTCTTC.

The rearrangement joins TRBV4-1 to TRBJ1-2; D unclear. V dropped 2 bases and J dropped 1 base, with 8 bases sitting between them. There are 14 residues in the CDR3. Germline assignment: CDR1 MGHRA and CDR2 YSYEKL. The CDR3 DNA reads TGCGCCAGCAGCCAACCCGGGGTTAACTATGGCTACACCTTC. Its translation is CASSQPGVNYGYTF.

The chain employs TRBV9 and TRBJ2-1; possible D gene TRBD2, 6 bases. The CDR3 covers 13 residues. The V and J ends lost 0 bases and 6 bases respectively, with 7 bases between them. Germline assignment: CDR1 SGDLS and CDR2 YYNGEE. The CDR3 reads CASSVVAANEQFF. The CDR3 region has the DNA TGTGCCAGCAGCGTAGTAGCGGCCAATGAGCAGTTCTTC.

The chain combines TRBV28 with TRBJ1-2; no reliable D call. Trimming pared 4 bases from V and 3 bases from J, leaving 15 bases between. The germline gives CDR1 MDHEN, CDR2 SYDVKM. The CDR3 contains 15 residues. CDR3 nucleotide sequence: TGTGCCAGCAGTTCCCAAGTGATAGGAGACTATGGCTACACCTTC. Protein product: CASSSQVIGDYGYTF.

J is TRBJ2-3 and V is TRBV6-6, with TRBD2 matching 8 bases. This CDR3 comprises 15 residues. The V segment lost 6 bases and the J segment 0 bases; nucleotides outside the gene matches: 5. Germline V gene data show CDR1 as MNHNY and CDR2 as SVGAGI (reference sequence). The CDR3 sequence is CASRVAGHSTDTQYF. The CDR3 nucleotides read TGTGCCAGCAGAGTAGCGGGACATAGCACAGATACGCAGTATTTT.

V is TRBV5-1 and J is TRBJ1-3; the D is unclear. Between the trimmed V and J ends, which lost 2 bases and 0 bases, there was a span of 9 bases. Germline V gene sequence: CDR1 SGHRS, CDR2 YFSETQ. The CDR3 extends over 15 amino acids. The CDR3 bases are TGCGCCAGCAGCTTTGAAGGTGACTCTGGAAACACCATATATTTT. The encoded protein is CASSFEGDSGNTIYF.

The chain has TRBV6-5 and TRBJ2-2, with no clear D. The CDR3 is made up of 13 amino acids. Germline CDR1 is MNHEY and CDR2 is SVGAGI. V gave up 5 bases and J gave up 4 bases, with 8 bases separating them. CDR3 sequence reads: CASSPLSTGELFF. In DNA form, the CDR3 reads TGTGCCAGCAGTCCCTTGAGCACCGGGGAGCTGTTTTTT.

V usage is TRBV11-2 and J usage is TRBJ2-7; a weak D match, TRBD2 (6 bases). CDR1 SGHAT and CDR2 FQNNGV come from the germline V gene. The V and J ends lost 1 base and 2 bases respectively, with 12 bases between them. The CDR3 consists of 15 residues. The CDR3 is CASSLVYGSTYEQYF. CDR3 bases: TGTGCCAGCAGCTTAGTATACGGGAGCACCTACGAGCAGTACTTC.

V and J are TRBV28 and TRBJ2-7; 7 positions match TRBD1. CDR1 MDHEN and CDR2 SYDVKM come from the germline V gene. This CDR3 contains 14 residues. V dropped 2 bases and J dropped 6; count of bases not matched to a gene: 7. The CDR3 DNA follows: TGTGCCAGCAGTTTAACAGGGGCAGGAGGCGAGCAGTACTTC. Translation: CASSLTGAGGEQYF.

The gene calls are TRBV4-1 and TRBJ2-2; TRBD1 agrees at 8 bases. In germline, CDR1 is MGHRA, CDR2 YSYEKL. The CDR3 has 14 amino acids. Losses at the gene ends were 5 bases for V and 4 bases for J; bases not matched to a gene: 3. The CDR3 spells CASSGQGPTGELFF. CDR3 coding DNA: TGCGCCAGCAGCGGACAGGGACCCACCGGGGAGCTGTTTTTT.

The rearrangement links TRBV5-4 to TRBJ1-1; D ambiguous. Per the germline V gene, CDR1 is SGHNT and CDR2 is YYREEE (reference sequence). The CDR3 runs to 14 residues. V lost 4 bases to trimming and J lost 4 bases, with 14 bases between them. CDR3 loop: CASSRGRPGTEAFF. The CDR3 DNA is TGTGCCAGCAGCCGAGGACGGCCGGGCACTGAAGCTTTCTTT.

V usage is TRBV28 and J usage is TRBJ2-7; tentatively, D is TRBD1 (7 bases). The CDR3 runs 14 residues. The V and J ends lost 6 bases and 2 bases respectively, with 14 bases between them. The germline V gene encodes CDR1 MDHEN and CDR2 SYDVKM. The CDR3 protein is CASSQGGTAYEQYF. DNA for the CDR3: TGTGCCAGCAGCCAAGGGGGGACAGCCTACGAGCAGTACTTC.

The CDR3 loop reads CASSLAIGLLNTEAFF. The CDR3 DNA follows: TGCGCCAGCAGCTTGGCAATAGGGCTTTTGAACACTGAAGCTTTCTTT. This chain joins TRBV5-1 and TRBJ1-1; no reliable D call. V dropped 0 bases and J dropped 0 bases, with 12 bases sitting between them. Germline CDR1 reads SGHRS; CDR2 reads YFSETQ. This CDR3 is built from 16 residues.

Only a few counts were recorded for this clone. This chain links TRBV7-3 with TRBJ2-3; TRBD2 matches 7 bases. The germline CDR1 and CDR2 sequences are SGHTA and FQGTGA. Unmatched junction bases numbered 3, after V lost 2 bases and J lost 4 bases. CDR3 length: 14 residues. CDR3 amino acids: CASSLGGSSDTQYF. As DNA, the CDR3 is TGTGCCAGCAGCTTAGGCGGGAGTTCAGATACGCAGTATTTT.

The gene calls are TRBV5-1 and TRBJ2-5; TRBD2 agrees at 7 bases. The CDR3 has 16 amino acids. Trimming removed 3 bases from V and 1 base from J; junction bases left unmatched: 9. Germline values: CDR1 SGHRS, CDR2 YFSETQ. CDR3 loop: CASSSGGRGGQETQYF. The CDR3 DNA sequence: TGCGCCAGCAGCTCCGGGGGGAGAGGAGGCCAAGAGACCCAGTACTTC.

The rearrangement joins TRBV28 to TRBJ2-7, with 7 bases aligning to TRBD1. The CDR3 contains 18 residues. Germline V CDR1 and CDR2: MDHEN, SYDVKM. The V segment lost 2 bases and the J segment 4 bases; nucleotides outside the gene matches: 17. DNA for the CDR3: TGTGCCAGCAGTTTAGAGACAGGGACGAACAACGGAGCTTACGAGCAGTACTTC. Its translation is CASSLETGTNNGAYEQYF.